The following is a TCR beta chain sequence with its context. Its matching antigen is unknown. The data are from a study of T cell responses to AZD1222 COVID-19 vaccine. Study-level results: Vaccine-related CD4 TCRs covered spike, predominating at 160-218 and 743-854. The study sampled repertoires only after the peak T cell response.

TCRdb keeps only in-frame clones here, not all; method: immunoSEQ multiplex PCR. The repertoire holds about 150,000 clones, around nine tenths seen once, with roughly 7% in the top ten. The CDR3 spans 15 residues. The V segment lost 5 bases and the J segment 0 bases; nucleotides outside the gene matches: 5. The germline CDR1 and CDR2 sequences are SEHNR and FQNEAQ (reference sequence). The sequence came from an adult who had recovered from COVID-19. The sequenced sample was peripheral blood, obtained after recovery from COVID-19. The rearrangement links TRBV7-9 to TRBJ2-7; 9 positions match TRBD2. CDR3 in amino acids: CASSLFSGSSYEQYF. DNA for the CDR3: TGTGCCAGCAGCCTCTTTAGCGGGAGCTCCTACGAGCAGTACTTC.